Shown below are 31 T cell receptor beta chains from a single sample sequenced in a study of regulatory T cells in long-lasting Graves disease. The TCR beta library used iRepertoire HTBI primers with Arm-PCR amplification of CDR3. TCRdb fed the multiplex PCR reads into MiXCR, producing one record per CDR3 protein. Of about 310,000 distinct CDR3 sequences detected, around 21% appear once; the ten largest clones hold about 56%. Described time point: persistent/refractory GD, antithyroid drugs over 5 years with positive TRAb. The TCR library used RNA extracted from PBMCs. The specimen comprised peripheral blood mononuclear cells (PBMCs), sampled when the disease was refractory, from a patient treated with antithyroid drugs. Receptors originate from a female donor with Graves disease.

In the case of this clonotype: Since a much larger clone is just one base distant, this may be a read error. V gene TRBV9 combines with J gene TRBJ1-2, with D perhaps matching TRBD1 (6 bases). Germline assignment: CDR1 SGDLS and CDR2 YYNGEE. CDR3 size: 14 residues. Trimming left V 6 bases short and J 4 bases short, with 16 bases between. DNA of the CDR3: TGTGCCAGCAACCCCATCGACAGGCCCTATGGCTACACCTTC. It codes for CASNPIDRPYGYTF.

This chain connects TRBV25-1 to TRBJ1-1, with a possible D match to TRBD1 (5 bases). Germline assignment: CDR1 MGHDK and CDR2 SYGVNS. V dropped 6 bases and J dropped 5 bases, with 13 bases sitting between them. CDR3 length: 13 amino acids. The DNA of the CDR3 is TGTGCCAGCAGAGGCGTCCAGGGAACTGAAGCTTTCTTT. This translates into CASRGVQGTEAFF.

This clonotype was counted a few times. The chain is built from TRBV9 and TRBJ1-2; the D is unclear. This CDR3 comprises 15 residues. Trimming removed 0 bases from V and 2 bases from J, with 11 bases in between. Germline CDR1 is SGDLS and CDR2 is YYNGEE. The chain's CDR3 is CASSVEPSDNYGYTF. The CDR3 DNA follows: TGTGCCAGCAGCGTAGAACCGTCAGACAACTATGGCTACACCTTC.

This clonotype has ten or more counts. The rearrangement joins TRBV6-1 to TRBJ1-2; possible D gene TRBD1, 5 bases. Deletions cut 0 bases from V and 10 bases from J, with 21 bases between. Germline values: CDR1 MNHNS, CDR2 SASEGT. The CDR3 is made up of 16 amino acids. As DNA, the CDR3 is TGTGCCAGCAGTGAAGCAGGCAGGGCCGATGATTTATTCTACACCTTC. Translated: CASSEAGRADDLFYTF.

This chain connects TRBV6-5 to TRBJ1-5; possible D gene TRBD1, 6 bases. Germline CDR1 reads MNHEY; CDR2 reads SVGAGI. This CDR3 spans 12 amino acids. The V end was cut by 0 bases, the J end by 16 bases, with 13 bases between. CDR3 sequence: CASSYSRTAIHF. CDR3 DNA: TGTGCCAGCAGTTACTCTCGGACAGCCATTCATTTT.

Of note for this clonotype: Possible read error: a much larger clone is one base away. The chain is built from TRBV6-1 and TRBJ1-2, with 9 nucleotides matching TRBD1. V lost 4 bases, J lost 2 bases, and 5 bases stayed unmatched. The germline V gene has CDR1 MNHNS and CDR2 SASEGT. CDR3 length equals 15 residues. DNA for the CDR3: TGTGCCAGCAGTGCCAGACAGGGGGAGAACTATGGCTACACCTTC. As protein: CASSARQGENYGYTF.

The chain is built from TRBV4-1 and TRBJ1-1; D is possibly TRBD1 (5 bases). This CDR3 is built from 13 residues. Germline CDR1 is MGHRA and CDR2 is YSYEKL. V gave up 1 base and J gave up 7 bases, with 10 bases separating them. CDR3 amino acids: CASSQGGGSEAFF. CDR3 sequence (DNA): TGCGCCAGCAGCCAAGGGGGCGGCAGTGAAGCTTTCTTT.

This clonotype was counted ten times or more. The chain is built from TRBV7-2 and TRBJ2-7; 9 positions agree with TRBD1. V lost 5 bases to trimming and J lost 9 bases; unmatched junction nucleotides: 5. Looked up from germline, CDR1 is SGHTA and CDR2 is FQGNSA. This CDR3 spans 12 amino acids. This CDR3 is CASSRTGEAQYF. DNA for the CDR3: TGTGCCAGCAGCCGGACAGGGGAGGCGCAGTACTTC.

This clonotype was picked up a small number of times. The rearrangement links TRBV7-2 to TRBJ1-2; D is undetermined. V lost 0 bases to trimming and J lost 8 bases, with 10 bases between them. Germline lookup yields CDR1 SGHTA and CDR2 FQGNSA. This CDR3 region has 13 residues. As DNA, the CDR3 is TGTGCCAGCAGCTTAGCACCTGGGAGCGGCTACACCTTC. As protein: CASSLAPGSGYTF.

This clonotype came up many times. The rearrangement uses TRBV28 and TRBJ1-5; TRBD1 might be the D (5 bases). Germline CDR1 reads MDHEN; CDR2 reads SYDVKM. The V end was cut by 6 bases, the J end by 2 bases, with 14 bases between. The CDR3 has 15 residues. The chain's CDR3 is CASSLTGRGNQPQHF. CDR3 coding DNA: TGTGCCAGCAGCTTAACGGGACGAGGCAATCAGCCCCAGCATTTT.

This clonotype was seen at least ten times. The chain carries TRBV6-5 and TRBJ1-5; no firm D call. The V gene lost 0 bases and the J gene lost 8 bases, with 11 bases spanning the gap. The length of the CDR3 is 14 residues. Germline V gene sequence: CDR1 MNHEY, CDR2 SVGAGI. The CDR3 region is CASSYSAAEEPQHF. CDR3 DNA sequence: TGTGCCAGCAGTTACTCGGCAGCCGAGGAGCCCCAGCATTTT.

This clonotype was recorded a few times. The V call is TRBV11-2, the J call TRBJ2-7; D is possibly TRBD2 (6 bases). With 4 bases removed from V and 3 bases from J, the gap between germline ends came to 10 bases. The CDR3 has 13 residues. Germline V gene lookup returns CDR1 SGHAT and CDR2 FQNNGV. The CDR3: CASSSYGGYEQYF. The DNA of the CDR3 is TGTGCCAGCAGCTCTTACGGGGGCTACGAGCAGTACTTC.

This clonotype was seen only a few times. This chain links TRBV20-1 with TRBJ1-2, with D possibly TRBD1 on 6 matching bases. V lost 0 bases, J lost 2 bases, and 10 bases lay in between. The germline V gene encodes CDR1 DFQATT and CDR2 SNEGSKA (reference sequence). The CDR3 extends over 14 amino acids. The DNA of the CDR3 is TGCAGTGCTAGAGATCCAGGGGCCAACTATGGCTACACCTTC. Protein product: CSARDPGANYGYTF.

The chain carries TRBV29-1 and TRBJ1-3, with a tentative D call TRBD1 (5 bases). Germline V gene sequence: CDR1 SQVTM, CDR2 ANQGSEA. This CDR3 is built from 14 residues. V was pared by 6 bases and J by 2 bases, with 14 bases between. The CDR3 loop is CSVRRGDAGNTIYF. The CDR3 DNA follows: TGCAGCGTGAGACGAGGGGACGCTGGAAACACCATATATTTT.

This clonotype was observed many times. V and J are TRBV11-2 and TRBJ2-2; D perhaps matches TRBD2 (5 bases). Germline V gene data show CDR1 as SGHAT and CDR2 as FQNNGV. Trimming shortened V by 5 bases and J by 6 bases, and 10 bases separated the two germline ends. This CDR3 comprises 13 residues. CDR3: CASSQVEAGELFF. The CDR3 DNA sequence: TGTGCCAGCAGCCAAGTGGAGGCCGGGGAGCTGTTTTTT.

Many counts were recorded for this clonotype. The J gene is TRBJ2-7, the V gene TRBV20-1; 13 nucleotides line up with TRBD2. The CDR3 has 15 amino acids. Germline CDR1 reads DFQATT; CDR2 reads SNEGSKA (reference sequence). The V gene end was trimmed by 5 bases and the J gene end by 4 bases; junction bases not matched to a gene: 8. CDR3 residues: CSASSGLAGWYEQYF. For the CDR3, the DNA is TGCAGTGCTTCATCGGGACTAGCGGGATGGTACGAGCAGTACTTC.

The rearrangement joins TRBV6-2 or TRBV6-3 to TRBJ2-7, with TRBD1 as a possible D gene (6 bases). In germline, CDR1 is MNHEY, CDR2 SVGEGT. V dropped 5 bases and J dropped 1 base, with 15 bases sitting between them. The CDR3 is made up of 15 amino acids. CDR3 sequence (DNA): TGTGCCAGCAGTAAGATCCGGGACATGTCCTACGAGCAGTACTTC. It yields the protein CASSKIRDMSYEQYF.

V is TRBV2 and J is TRBJ2-5, with no clear D. The germline CDR1 and CDR2 sequences are SNHLY and FYNNEI. The CDR3 has 12 residues. V was cut by 7 bases and J by 4 bases, with 10 bases left in between. The CDR3 loop is CASTPVGETQYF. CDR3 nucleotides: TGTGCCAGCACCCCCGTAGGAGAGACCCAGTACTTC.

This clonotype was counted ten times or more. The chain joins TRBV11-2 to TRBJ1-4, with 9 bases identical to TRBD1. The CDR3 has 15 amino acids. Looked up from germline, CDR1 is SGHAT and CDR2 is FQNNGV. The J segment lost 7 bases and the V segment lost 5 bases, leaving 8 bases of the junction unmatched. In DNA, the CDR3 is TGTGCCAGCAGCCGGACAGGGGTACGGGGTGAAAAACTGTTTTTT. Amino acid sequence: CASSRTGVRGEKLFF.

CDR3 in amino acids: CASSLSGGSEETQYF. CDR3 sequence (DNA): TGTGCCAGCAGTTTATCGGGGGGCTCAGAAGAGACCCAGTACTTC. The chain joins TRBV27 to TRBJ2-5; D tentatively reads TRBD1 or TRBD2 (6 bases each). CDR3 length: 15 residues. V shed 0 bases and J shed 3 bases, with 11 bases lying between them. CDR1 and CDR2 (germline): MNHEY, SMNVEV (reference sequence).

This clonotype appeared a few times. CDR3 bases: TGTGCCAGCAGCTTTGGACCAGACTCCTACGAGCAGTACTTC. This sequence encodes CASSFGPDSYEQYF. This chain joins TRBV7-6 and TRBJ2-7; no clear D. The CDR3 is made up of 14 amino acids. The germline V and J ends were trimmed by 3 bases and 0 bases, with 9 bases remaining between them. CDR1 and CDR2 from the germline V gene are SGHVS and FNYEAQ.

This clonotype showed up just a few times. The genes are TRBV29-1 and TRBJ2-5; a possible D gene is TRBD2 (6 bases). The V end lost 7 bases, the J end lost 5 bases, and 14 bases lay between the germline ends. CDR1 is SQVTM and CDR2 is ANQGSEA in the germline V gene. The CDR3 length is 12 residues. CDR3 sequence: CSAQTSRETQYF. Written as DNA, the CDR3 is TGCAGCGCCCAAACTAGCAGGGAGACCCAGTACTTC.

In its sample, this clonotype was seen many times. The chain carries TRBV12-3 or TRBV12-4 and TRBJ2-5; D might be TRBD2 (7 bases). V gave up 2 bases and J gave up 1 base, with 11 bases separating them. The CDR3 length is 15 residues. The CDR3 DNA reads as TGTGCCAGCAGTTTACAGGGGAGGGTCCAAGAGACCCAGTACTTC. Amino acids: CASSLQGRVQETQYF.

At least ten counts were recorded for this clonotype. V gene TRBV6-5 combines with J gene TRBJ1-2; the D gene is possibly TRBD1 (5 bases). This CDR3 region has 13 residues. Germline assignment: CDR1 MNHEY and CDR2 SVGAGI. With 2 bases removed from V and 7 bases from J, the gap between germline ends came to 11 bases. CDR3 in DNA: TGTGCCAGCAGTTACCGTCAGGGCTCTGGCTACACCTTC. It yields the protein CASSYRQGSGYTF.

In this sample, this clonotype turned up many times. The chain links TRBV27 to TRBJ1-1, with TRBD1 identical over 7 bases. There are 14 residues in the CDR3. V shed 6 bases and J 5 bases; nucleotides not matched to a gene: 9. Germline CDR1 reads MNHEY; CDR2 reads SMNVEV (reference sequence). As DNA, the CDR3 is TGTGCCAGCAGGACAGGGCCCGGGAGAACTGAAGCTTTCTTT. Translating it yields CASRTGPGRTEAFF.

Remarks on this clonotype: With a much larger clone just one base away, this may be a read error. This is likely a read error, given that the CDR3 carries no conserved phenylalanine or tryptophan at its end. The chain uses TRBV30 and TRBJ1-2; D is unresolved. Germline CDR1 reads GTSNPN; CDR2 reads SVGIG (reference sequence). With 1 base removed from V and 5 bases from J, the gap between germline ends came to 8 bases. The CDR3 totals 12 residues. CDR3 region: CAWSGADYGYTL. The CDR3 DNA reads as TGTGCCTGGAGTGGGGCCGATTATGGCTACACCCTC.

The chain combines TRBV30 with TRBJ1-4; D is possibly TRBD1 (5 bases). The CDR3 contains 15 residues. The V end lost 0 bases, the J end lost 8 bases, and 16 bases lay between the germline ends. CDR1 GTSNPN and CDR2 SVGIG come from the germline V gene (reference sequence). The chain's CDR3 is CAWSVSGQGEEKLFF. CDR3 in DNA: TGTGCCTGGAGTGTTTCCGGGCAGGGCGAGGAAAAACTGTTTTTT.

This clonotype has ten or more counts. V gene TRBV11-2 combines with J gene TRBJ2-1; D not resolved. CDR3 size: 14 residues. The ends were cut back, 5 bases at V and 4 bases at J, with 12 bases in the middle. Germline V gives CDR1 SGHAT, CDR2 FQNNGV. CDR3 sequence: CASSSLTQYNEQFF. In nucleotides, the CDR3 is TGTGCCAGCAGCAGCTTGACACAGTACAATGAGCAGTTCTTC.

J is TRBJ2-7 and V is TRBV27; 8 bases line up with TRBD2. Germline V gene sequence: CDR1 MNHEY, CDR2 SMNVEV (reference sequence). V gave up 2 bases and J gave up 12 bases; unmatched junction bases: 12. The CDR3 runs to 14 residues. Written as DNA, the CDR3 is TGTGCCAGCAGTTTAGTCAGCGGGAGTGCCCCGCGGTACTTC. This translates into CASSLVSGSAPRYF.

The V gene is TRBV7-9, the J gene TRBJ1-4, with a possible D match to TRBD1 (6 bases). Trimming removed 5 bases at V and 13 bases at J, with 17 bases between. The CDR3 extends over 13 amino acids. Germline CDR1 and CDR2: SEHNR and FQNEAQ (reference sequence). The CDR3 DNA sequence: TGTGCCAGCAGCACGGAACAGGGCATTGCACTGTTTTTT. Its translation: CASSTEQGIALFF.

On this clonotype itself: A read error may produce the germline difference seen at one junction end. The chain couples TRBV9 to TRBJ2-6, with TRBD2 as a possible D gene (6 bases). The CDR3 has 17 amino acids. Germline values: CDR1 SGDLS, CDR2 YYNGEE. The chain's CDR3 is CASSGGDGYSGANVLTF. The CDR3 DNA follows: TGTGCCAGCAGCGGGGGGGACGGCTACTCTGGGGCCAACGTCCTGACCTTC.